This note documents a single T cell receptor beta chain sequence. V lost 5 bases, J lost 4 bases, and 8 bases stayed unmatched. CDR3 size: 15 residues. Germline values: CDR1 SEHNR, CDR2 FQNEAQ (reference sequence). These data are taken from a study of blood T cell repertoires in COVID-19. The repertoire was sequenced with immunoSEQ multiplex PCR; TCRdb's copy has only in-frame clones and lacks some. This table has over 150,000 clones, 81% appearing once. The chain is built from TRBV7-9 and TRBJ2-3, with TRBD1 matching 8 bases. The receptor comes from a woman older than 75 with COVID-19, enrolled during active disease. Sequencing was performed on peripheral blood. The CDR3 here is CASSGWTGSADTQYF. The CDR3 DNA reads as TGTGCCAGCAGCGGTTGGACAGGGAGTGCAGATACGCAGTATTTT.